The clone carrying this T cell receptor (beta chain) was recorded once. What it binds is unknown. The data stem from a study of shared clonotypes between healthy human individuals. Authors' analysis steps: Filtering differed, since immunoSEQ gave only junction sequences and no quality scores. Clones were read by immunoSEQ multiplex PCR, and TCRdb kept only the in-frame ones, dropping some. Clone size and V and J calls were adopted from that table, with D and trimming inferred from the DNA. The repertoire has more than 2 million clones, approximately 95% of them found once; the top ten carry around 0.13%. General study findings and limits: Compared with clonotypes that all four donors shared, non-shared clonotypes had lower generation probabilities.

Trimming took 5 bases from V and 4 from J; bases not matched to a gene: 4. The length of the CDR3 is 13 residues. From germline, CDR1 is MNHEY and CDR2 SVGAGI. The chain uses TRBV6-5 and TRBJ1-2; 7 bases align to TRBD1. The receptor comes from a man between 18 and 29 years old in good health. Sequenced sample: naive CD4+ T cells sorted from blood. Described subset: CD45RA+ positively selected. DNA of the CDR3: TGTGCCAGCAGTAACGGGGACAGCTATGGCTACACCTTC. Protein: CASSNGDSYGYTF.